The 8 T cell receptor beta chains below all came from one sample that was sequenced in a study of blood T cell repertoires in COVID-19 (dated by TCRdb to between 2020 and 2021). The library was produced with the immunoSEQ multiplex PCR assay. TCRdb holds this immuneACCESS table with in-frame rearrangements only. Some clones are missing; in checked studies, unresolved V genes explain under half, and the rest has no known cause. Across this sample there are about 320,000 clones, with 90% seen only once. Around 3.9% of the sample comes from the top ten. The sample was PBMCs or T cells enriched from blood (not recorded which). Receptors were obtained from a woman aged 30 to 39 who had been exposed to COVID-19.

This rearrangement joins TRBV11-2 to TRBJ2-2, with 7 bases aligning to TRBD2. This CDR3 spans 15 amino acids. Per germline, CDR1 SGHAT and CDR2 FQNNGV. V lost 1 base, J lost 3 bases, and 2 bases stayed unmatched. Here the CDR3 reads CASSLAGGYTGELFF. The CDR3 nucleotides read TGTGCCAGCAGCTTAGCCGGGGGGTACACCGGGGAGCTGTTTTTT.

The J gene is TRBJ2-1, the V gene TRBV5-4; 11 nucleotides agree with TRBD2. Germline V gene lookup returns CDR1 SGHNT and CDR2 YYREEE (reference sequence). V lost 0 bases and J lost 9; bases outside the gene matches: 8. The CDR3 runs 16 residues. CDR3 protein: CASSLAASGGHGEQFF. CDR3 DNA: TGTGCCAGCAGCTTGGCTGCTAGCGGGGGGCACGGTGAGCAGTTCTTC.

The genes are TRBV6-5 and TRBJ1-1; D is possibly TRBD1 (5 bases). Trimming stripped 4 bases from V and 2 bases from J, with 5 bases between. CDR3 length equals 12 residues. Germline V gene lookup returns CDR1 MNHEY and CDR2 SVGAGI. CDR3 in DNA: TGTGCCAGCAGTTGGACAAACACTGAAGCTTTCTTT. Translating gives CASSWTNTEAFF.

The chain links TRBV7-6 to TRBJ1-2, with D unclear. Trimming stripped 2 bases from V and 0 bases from J, with 10 bases between. There are 15 residues in the CDR3. The germline gives CDR1 SGHVS, CDR2 FNYEAQ. In DNA form, the CDR3 reads TGTGCCAGCAGCTTAACCGGGGTCGCTAACTATGGCTACACCTTC. Its protein product is CASSLTGVANYGYTF.

The CDR3 protein is CASSGGDRVNEQFF. The CDR3 nucleotides are TGTGCCAGCAGTGGTGGGGACAGGGTCAATGAGCAGTTCTTC. The V call is TRBV2, the J call TRBJ2-1; 9 bases line up with TRBD1. From germline, CDR1 is SNHLY and CDR2 FYNNEI. The CDR3 is 14 residues long. Trimming at V came to 4 bases and at J to 6 bases, leaving 4 bases not matched to a gene.

The rearrangement joins TRBV7-9 to TRBJ1-2, with D maybe TRBD1 (5 bases). V was shortened by 1 base and J by 3 bases, with 9 bases between the two germline ends. Germline V gene data show CDR1 as SEHNR and CDR2 as FQNEAQ (reference sequence). This CDR3 contains 14 residues. The CDR3 bases are TGTGCCAGCAGCTTAGTGGGGCAGGACTATGGCTACACCTTC. It is translated as CASSLVGQDYGYTF.

The chain joins TRBV25-1 to TRBJ1-1; 7 bases line up with TRBD1. Germline V CDR1 and CDR2: MGHDK, SYGVNS. This CDR3 contains 15 residues. J was trimmed by 1 base and V by 2 bases; bases with no gene match: 4. CDR3 sequence reads: CASSEATGRNTEAFF. The DNA of the CDR3 is TGTGCCAGCAGTGAAGCGACAGGGCGGAACACTGAAGCTTTCTTT. The variable domain in full, completed from reference TRBV25-1 and TRBJ1-1, reads EADIYQTPRYLVIGTGKKITLECSQTMGHDKMYWYQQDPGMELHLIHYSYGVNSTEKGDLSSESTVSRIRTEHFPLTLESARPSHTSQYLCASSEATGRNTEAFFGQGTRLTVV.

This clone was seen only a few times. This sequence joins TRBV4-1 and TRBJ2-7; 9 bases match TRBD1. CDR3 length: 16 amino acids. With V trimmed by 1 base and J by 7 bases, 11 bases remained unmatched. Germline loops: CDR1 MGHRA, CDR2 YSYEKL. CDR3: CASSQGHSTGGEEQYF. The CDR3 region has the DNA TGCGCCAGCAGCCAAGGCCACTCGACAGGGGGAGAAGAGCAGTACTTC.